Given below is one T cell receptor beta chain in context. Its matching antigen is unknown. The data belong to a study of T-cell memory formation after mild COVID-19. 5'RACE with constant-segment primers built TCRalpha and TCRbeta cDNA libraries with UMIs. TCRdb called the 5' RACE reads again in MiXCR, with one record for every CDR3 protein. The sample comprises roughly 100,000 distinct CDR3 sequences, 9.5% to 15% of which are singletons, and roughly 27% rests with the top ten. The CDR3 runs to 13 residues. The germline gives CDR1 SQVTM, CDR2 ANQGSEA. V was clipped by 7 bases and J by 2 bases; unmatched bases: 7. Study results and caveats: Pre-infection memory harbored some responding clones, suggesting cross-reactive memory joined. Day 15 to 85 contracting clones showed balanced CD4/CD8; later expanders leaned CD4+. Largely, contracting CD4+ clones fell within CM and EM, and contracting CD8+ clones within EMRA.

This clonotype originated in an adult woman who had mild COVID-19 (a few samples of this study predate the infection). Cell type and time point are not known. The chain combines TRBV29-1 with TRBJ2-7, with TRBD1 matching over 8 bases. Sequencing was done on a sample of PBMCs or a T cell subset sorted from them (not recorded which). The CDR3, as DNA: TGCAGCGCTGGGAGGACAGGGACCTACGAGCAGTACTTC. This codes for CSAGRTGTYEQYF.